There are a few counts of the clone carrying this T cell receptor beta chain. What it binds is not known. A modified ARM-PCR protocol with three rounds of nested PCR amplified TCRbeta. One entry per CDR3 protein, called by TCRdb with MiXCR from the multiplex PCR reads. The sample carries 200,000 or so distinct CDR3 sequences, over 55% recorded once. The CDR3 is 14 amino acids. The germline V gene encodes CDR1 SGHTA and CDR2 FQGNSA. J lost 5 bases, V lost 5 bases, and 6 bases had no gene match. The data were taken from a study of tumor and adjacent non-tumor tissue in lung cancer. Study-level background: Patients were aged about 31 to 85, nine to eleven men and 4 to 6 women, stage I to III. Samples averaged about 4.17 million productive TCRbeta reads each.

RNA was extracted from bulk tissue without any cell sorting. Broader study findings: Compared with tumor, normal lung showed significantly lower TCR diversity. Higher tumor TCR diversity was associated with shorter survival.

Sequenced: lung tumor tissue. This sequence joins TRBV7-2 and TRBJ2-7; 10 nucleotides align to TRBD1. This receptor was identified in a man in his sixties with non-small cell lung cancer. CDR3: CASSPRQGAHEQYF. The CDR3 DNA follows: TGTGCCAGCAGCCCGAGACAGGGGGCGCACGAGCAGTACTTC.